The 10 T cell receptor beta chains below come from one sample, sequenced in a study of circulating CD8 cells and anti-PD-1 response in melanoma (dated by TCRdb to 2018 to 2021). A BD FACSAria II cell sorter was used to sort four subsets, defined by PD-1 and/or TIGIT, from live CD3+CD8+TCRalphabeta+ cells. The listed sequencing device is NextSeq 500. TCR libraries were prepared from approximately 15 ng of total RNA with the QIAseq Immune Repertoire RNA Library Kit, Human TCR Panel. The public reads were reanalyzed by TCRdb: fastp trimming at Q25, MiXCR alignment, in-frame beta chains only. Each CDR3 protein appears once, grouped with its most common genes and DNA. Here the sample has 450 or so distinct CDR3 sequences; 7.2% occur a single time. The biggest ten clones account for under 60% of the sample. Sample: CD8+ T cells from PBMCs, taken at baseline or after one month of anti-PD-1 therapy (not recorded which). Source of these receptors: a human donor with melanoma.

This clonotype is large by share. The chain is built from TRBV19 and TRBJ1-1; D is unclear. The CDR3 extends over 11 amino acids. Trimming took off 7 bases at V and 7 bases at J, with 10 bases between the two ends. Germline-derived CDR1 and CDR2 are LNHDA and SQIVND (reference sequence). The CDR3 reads CASIGRVEAFF. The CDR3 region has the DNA TGTGCCAGTATCGGACGGGTTGAAGCTTTCTTT. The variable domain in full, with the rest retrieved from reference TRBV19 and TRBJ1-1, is DGGITQSPKYLFRKEGQNVTLSCEQNLNHDAMYWYRQDPGQGLRLIYYSQIVNDFQKGDIAEGYSVSREKKESFPLTVTSAQKNPTAFYLCASIGRVEAFFGQGTRLTVV.

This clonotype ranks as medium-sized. The DNA for the CDR3 is TGTGCCAGCAGCTTGGGGGACAATGACGGGTATCTTCCTGAAGCTTTCTTT. It yields the protein CASSLGDNDGYLPEAFF. This chain connects TRBV5-4 to TRBJ1-1, with D perhaps TRBD1 (6 bases). Germline CDR1 SGHNT, CDR2 YYREEE (reference sequence). This CDR3 comprises 17 residues. V dropped 0 bases and J dropped 6 bases, with 21 bases sitting between them.

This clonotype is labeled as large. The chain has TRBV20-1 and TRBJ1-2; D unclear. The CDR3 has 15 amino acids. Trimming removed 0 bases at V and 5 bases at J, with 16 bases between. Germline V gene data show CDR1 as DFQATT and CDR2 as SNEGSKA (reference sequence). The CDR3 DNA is TGCAGTGCTAGAGATGACGGCAGCCTAGCGTATGGCTACACCTTC. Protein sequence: CSARDDGSLAYGYTF.

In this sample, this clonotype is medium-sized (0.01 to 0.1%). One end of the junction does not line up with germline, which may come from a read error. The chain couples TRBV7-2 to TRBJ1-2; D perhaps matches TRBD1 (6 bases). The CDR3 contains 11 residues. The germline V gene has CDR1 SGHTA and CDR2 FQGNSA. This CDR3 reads CASSPGGRAFF. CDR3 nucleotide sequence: TGTGCCAGCAGCCCCGGGGGCCGGGCCTTCTTC.

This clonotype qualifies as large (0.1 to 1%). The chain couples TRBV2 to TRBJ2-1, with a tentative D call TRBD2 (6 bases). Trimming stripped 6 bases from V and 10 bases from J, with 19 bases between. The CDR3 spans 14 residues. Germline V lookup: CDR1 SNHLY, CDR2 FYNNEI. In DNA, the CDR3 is TGTGCCAGCAGGGGGGACTTTCTAGGGCTAGAGCAGTTCTTC. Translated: CASRGDFLGLEQFF.

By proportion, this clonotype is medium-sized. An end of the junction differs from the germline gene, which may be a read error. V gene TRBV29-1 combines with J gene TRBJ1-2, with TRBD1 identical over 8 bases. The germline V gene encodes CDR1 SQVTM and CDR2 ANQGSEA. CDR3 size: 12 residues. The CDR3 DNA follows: TGCAGCGTTGAAGGTATACCGGGACAGGAGGACTTC. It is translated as CSVEGIPGQEDF.

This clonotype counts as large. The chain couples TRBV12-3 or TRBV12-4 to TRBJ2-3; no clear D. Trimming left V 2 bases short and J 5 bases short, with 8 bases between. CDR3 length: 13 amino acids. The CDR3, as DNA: TGTGCCAGCAGTTTATTGAGGCGAGATACGCAGTATTTT. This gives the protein CASSLLRRDTQYF.

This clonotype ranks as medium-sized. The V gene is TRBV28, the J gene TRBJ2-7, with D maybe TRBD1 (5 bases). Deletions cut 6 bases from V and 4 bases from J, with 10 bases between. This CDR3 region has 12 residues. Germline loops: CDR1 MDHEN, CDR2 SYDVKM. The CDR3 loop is CASRSQGYEQYF. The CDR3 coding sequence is TGTGCCAGCAGATCCCAGGGTTACGAGCAGTACTTC.

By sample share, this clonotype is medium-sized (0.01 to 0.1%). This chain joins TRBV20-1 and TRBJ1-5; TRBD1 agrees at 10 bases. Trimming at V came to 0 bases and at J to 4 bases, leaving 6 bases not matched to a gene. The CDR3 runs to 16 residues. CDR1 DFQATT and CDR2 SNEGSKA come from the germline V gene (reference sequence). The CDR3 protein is CSAREVGQGLNQPQHF. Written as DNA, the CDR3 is TGCAGTGCTAGAGAGGTGGGACAGGGGTTGAATCAGCCCCAGCATTTT.

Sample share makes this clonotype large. The CDR3 here is CASSQADQGSLYEQYF. CDR3 sequence (DNA): TGCGCCAGCAGCCAAGCAGACCAGGGATCTCTCTACGAGCAGTACTTC. The V gene is TRBV4-1, the J gene TRBJ2-7; D is possibly TRBD1 (5 bases). This CDR3 contains 16 residues. V was cut by 1 base and J by 3 bases, with 16 bases left in between. Germline V gene lookup returns CDR1 MGHRA and CDR2 YSYEKL.